Following are 26 T cell receptor beta chains from one sample sequenced in a study of molecular identifiers for immune sequencing clone quantification. TCRdb passed the PCR reads through MiXCR, listing each CDR3 protein once. The table includes 37,000 or so distinct CDR3 sequences, approximately 25% detected once. Sequenced material: naive CD8+ T cells from blood, with Jurkat cell RNA spiked in. Sample subset: FACS-sorted CD8+CD4-CCR7+CD45RA+ naive T cells. The receptors derive from a human donor in good health. Some libraries in this study had Jurkat cell RNA spiked in.

Details on this clonotype: Relative to the germline gene, one junction end is altered; a read error may explain this. The V gene is TRBV7-8, the J gene TRBJ1-5; D ambiguous. The CDR3 loop spans 13 amino acids. Germline V lookup: CDR1 SGHVS, CDR2 FQNEAQ. In DNA form, the CDR3 reads TGTGCCGGCAGCATCCCCCCAGAAGAGCCCCAGCATTTT. Protein: CAGSIPPEEPQHF.

As concerns this clonotype: A much larger clone is a single base away; this may be a read error. The CDR3 ends on some other residue instead of the conserved phenylalanine or tryptophan, so this is likely a read error. The chain links TRBV7-9 to TRBJ1-1, with D maybe TRBD1 (6 bases). The CDR3 totals 14 residues. Trimming left V 4 bases short and J 1 base short, with 10 bases between. Germline CDR1 and CDR2: SEHNR and FQNEAQ (reference sequence). In DNA, the CDR3 is TGTGCCAGCAGCTGGCCAGGGGAGAACACTGAAGCTTTCTTG. This codes for CASSWPGENTEAFL.

The chain is built from TRBV13 and TRBJ2-3, with 8 bases aligning to TRBD2. Per the germline V gene, CDR1 is PRHDT and CDR2 is FYEKMQ (reference sequence). V lost 3 bases, J lost 1 base, and 12 bases stayed unmatched. The CDR3 is 18 residues long. The DNA of the CDR3 is TGTGCCAGCAGCTTGCGGGGCGGGAGGACCATTCGCACAGATACGCAGTATTTT. This sequence encodes CASSLRGGRTIRTDTQYF.

This clonotype showed up many times. CDR3 nucleotide sequence: TGCAGTGCGGACGGACAGTTACCCTCCTACGAGCAGTACTTC. Amino acid sequence: CSADGQLPSYEQYF. The chain joins TRBV20-1 to TRBJ2-7; D is possibly TRBD1 (6 bases). There are 14 residues in the CDR3. Looked up from germline, CDR1 is DFQATT and CDR2 is SNEGSKA (reference sequence). Trimming left V 6 bases short and J 0 bases short, with 15 bases between.

V usage is TRBV27 and J usage is TRBJ2-5; D remains unclear. The CDR3 length is 13 residues. Trimming removed 5 bases at V and 1 base at J, with 8 bases between. Germline V gene sequence: CDR1 MNHEY, CDR2 SMNVEV (reference sequence). CDR3 in amino acids: CASSHNAQETQYF. DNA of the CDR3: TGTGCCAGCAGTCACAACGCCCAAGAGACCCAGTACTTC.

For this clonotype: This may stem from a read error, because a much larger clone lies one nucleotide away. The chain couples TRBV7-8 to TRBJ1-1; unclear D gene. Per germline, CDR1 SGHVS and CDR2 FQNEAQ. The CDR3 totals 14 residues. Trimming took 5 bases from V and 3 from J, leaving 13 bases between them. DNA of the CDR3: TGTGCCAGCAGCCGGGGAGAGGGAGACACTGAAGCTTTCTTT. This gives the protein CASSRGEGDTEAFF.

This clonotype was picked up many times. This chain uses TRBV7-9 with TRBJ2-7; D gene ambiguous. This CDR3 has 12 amino acids. V lost 1 base to trimming and J lost 2 bases, with 3 bases between them. From germline, CDR1 is SEHNR and CDR2 FQNEAQ (reference sequence). As DNA, the CDR3 is TGTGCCAGCAGCTTAGTGGCCTACGAGCAGTACTTC. This codes for CASSLVAYEQYF.

The chain uses TRBV20-1 and TRBJ1-2; a possible D gene is TRBD1 (6 bases). V was cut by 3 bases and J by 2 bases, with 10 bases left in between. Per the germline V gene, CDR1 is DFQATT and CDR2 is SNEGSKA (reference sequence). The CDR3 length is 13 residues. CDR3 nucleotides: TGCAGTGCTAGTGGTCAGGGGAACTATGGCTACACCTTC. This codes for CSASGQGNYGYTF.

V is TRBV5-1 and J is TRBJ1-1; D is possibly TRBD1 (6 bases). Germline V gene data show CDR1 as SGHRS and CDR2 as YFSETQ. CDR3 length equals 13 residues. Trimming left V 5 bases short and J 6 bases short, with 14 bases between. CDR3 in amino acids: CASRRGLDSEAFF. The DNA for the CDR3 is TGCGCCAGCAGACGGGGGCTAGACTCTGAAGCTTTCTTT.

This clonotype is categorized as medium-sized (0.01 to 0.1%). The chain employs TRBV6-5 and TRBJ2-3, with D perhaps matching TRBD1 or TRBD2 (5 bases each). The ends were cut back, 2 bases at V and 4 bases at J, with 7 bases in the middle. Germline V gives CDR1 MNHEY, CDR2 SVGAGI. This CDR3 region has 13 residues. This CDR3 reads CASSYEGSDTQYF. CDR3 in DNA: TGTGCCAGCAGTTACGAGGGGTCAGATACGCAGTATTTT.

This clonotype was detected a few times. The chain is built from TRBV28 and TRBJ2-6; possibly TRBD1 for D (6 bases). This CDR3 comprises 18 residues. CDR1 MDHEN and CDR2 SYDVKM come from the germline V gene. V dropped 6 bases and J dropped 0 bases, with 18 bases sitting between them. CDR3 in DNA: TGTGCCAGCAGCCGAACCTCGGGACACTTCTCTGGGGCCAACGTCCTGACTTTC. It yields the protein CASSRTSGHFSGANVLTF.

The table lists this clonotype with many counts. The V gene is TRBV5-4, the J gene TRBJ1-2; D gene unclear. Germline CDR1 is SGHNT and CDR2 is YYREEE (reference sequence). V was shortened by 4 bases and J by 2 bases, with 18 bases between the two germline ends. The CDR3 totals 16 residues. The CDR3 reads CASSGFSGPMNYGYTF. In DNA form, the CDR3 reads TGTGCCAGCAGCGGTTTTAGTGGACCGATGAACTATGGCTACACCTTC.

This clonotype was observed at least ten times. J is TRBJ2-1 and V is TRBV6-5; D unclear. The CDR3 has 13 amino acids. V was pared by 4 bases and J by 9 bases, with 13 bases between. Germline V CDR1 and CDR2: MNHEY, SVGAGI. CDR3 sequence: CASSLGSSGEQFF. CDR3 nucleotide sequence: TGTGCCAGCAGTTTAGGATCTAGTGGTGAGCAGTTCTTC.

In regard to this clonotype: Sequence at one end of the junction differs from germline and may be a read error. The V call is TRBV3-1, the J call TRBJ2-6, with D possibly called TRBD1 or TRBD2 (6 bases each). This CDR3 comprises 17 residues. Germline-derived CDR1 and CDR2 are LGHDT and YNNKEL (reference sequence). The CDR3: CASSSPPGVLGANALTF. CDR3 DNA: TGTGCCAGCAGCTCCCCCCCGGGAGTACTGGGGGCCAACGCCCTGACTTTC.

This clonotype was counted at least ten times. The chain uses TRBV7-9 and TRBJ1-1; D remains unclear. CDR1 and CDR2 (germline): SEHNR, FQNEAQ (reference sequence). The CDR3 totals 13 residues. The ends were cut back, 5 bases at V and 4 bases at J, with 11 bases in the middle. For the CDR3, the DNA is TGTGCCAGCAGCCCACCGACCCCCACTGAAGCTTTCTTT. This encodes CASSPPTPTEAFF.

This clonotype was counted at least ten times. The chain uses TRBV20-1 and TRBJ2-7, with a weak D call TRBD1 (5 bases). Per germline, CDR1 DFQATT and CDR2 SNEGSKA (reference sequence). This CDR3 comprises 13 residues. Deletions cut 6 bases from V and 4 bases from J, with 16 bases between. The CDR3: CSASFDRGYEQYF. Written as DNA, the CDR3 is TGCAGTGCCAGCTTCGACAGAGGTTACGAGCAGTACTTC.

Worth noting for this clonotype: The conserved phenylalanine or tryptophan is not found at the CDR3 terminus, so this likely reflects a read error. The rearrangement links TRBV2 to TRBJ1-5; TRBD1 agrees at 7 bases. CDR3 length: 15 residues. Looked up from germline, CDR1 is SNHLY and CDR2 is FYNNEI. The J segment lost 2 bases and the V segment lost 6 bases, leaving 7 bases of the junction unmatched. CDR3 sequence reads: CASRGDSARNQPQHG. Written as DNA, the CDR3 is TGTGCCAGCAGAGGGGACAGCGCGCGCAATCAGCCCCAGCATGGT.

A single count supports this clonotype. One end of the junction fails to match germline, which may point to a read error. This chain uses TRBV7-2 with TRBJ2-7, with a weak D call TRBD2 (6 bases). This CDR3 contains 13 residues. The V gene's germline CDR1 is SGHTA and CDR2 FQGNSA. CDR3 protein: CANSPGLGYEQYF. The CDR3 nucleotides are TGTGCCAACAGCCCGGGACTCGGATACGAGCAGTACTTC.

This clonotype was counted many times. The chain employs TRBV7-6 and TRBJ1-6; the D gene is possibly TRBD1 (6 bases). Looked up from germline, CDR1 is SGHVS and CDR2 is FNYEAQ. The V gene lost 0 bases and the J gene lost 9 bases, with 15 bases spanning the gap. This CDR3 contains 16 residues. The CDR3 protein is CASSLAQGILGSPLHF. CDR3 bases: TGTGCCAGCAGCTTAGCTCAGGGGATCCTCGGTTCACCCCTCCACTTT.

This clonotype was seen repeatedly, ten times or more. The chain carries TRBV4-1 and TRBJ2-3; possible D gene TRBD1, 6 bases. Trimming removed 5 bases from V and 2 bases from J, with 17 bases in between. The CDR3 loop spans 16 amino acids. Germline loops: CDR1 MGHRA, CDR2 YSYEKL. The CDR3 nucleotides are TGCGCCAGCAGCGCCCAGGGAGTGGGGGCCACAGATACGCAGTATTTT. Its protein product is CASSAQGVGATDTQYF.

The rearrangement uses TRBV5-1 and TRBJ2-7; perhaps TRBD1 as D (6 bases). V was trimmed by 4 bases and J by 4 bases, leaving 12 bases between them. The CDR3 is 13 amino acids. CDR1 is SGHRS and CDR2 is YFSETQ in the germline V gene. The CDR3, as DNA: TGCGCCAGCAGCCCCGGACAGAGATACGAGCAGTACTTC. This translates into CASSPGQRYEQYF.

This clonotype was seen repeatedly, ten times or more. The chain has TRBV7-9 and TRBJ2-7, with a possible D match to TRBD2 (5 bases). Trimming cost V 6 bases and J 4 bases, with 10 bases left between them. This CDR3 has 12 amino acids. Germline V gives CDR1 SEHNR, CDR2 FQNEAQ (reference sequence). The CDR3 is CASRESGYEQYF. The DNA for the CDR3 is TGTGCCAGCAGGGAAAGCGGTTACGAGCAGTACTTC.

This clonotype was observed many times. The rearrangement joins TRBV19 to TRBJ2-1, with D possibly being TRBD1 (5 bases). With 5 bases removed from V and 4 bases from J, the gap between germline ends came to 12 bases. Germline V gene lookup returns CDR1 LNHDA and CDR2 SQIVND (reference sequence). The CDR3 contains 14 residues. CDR3 in amino acids: CASSPWTSYNEQFF. DNA of the CDR3: TGTGCCAGTAGTCCCTGGACAAGTTACAATGAGCAGTTCTTC.

This clonotype was picked up many times. The gene calls are TRBV7-9 and TRBJ1-5; 9 bases are a match to TRBD1. Per germline, CDR1 SEHNR and CDR2 FQNEAQ (reference sequence). The CDR3 runs 16 residues. Unmatched junction bases numbered 1, after V lost 0 bases and J lost 1 base. The CDR3 sequence is CASSLAGQGSNQPQHF. As DNA, the CDR3 is TGTGCCAGCAGCTTAGCGGGACAGGGCAGCAATCAGCCCCAGCATTTT. The full variable domain, in which reference TRBV7-9 and TRBJ1-5 provide the parts outside the CDR3, is DTGVSQNPRHKITKRGQNVTFRCDPISEHNRLYWYRQTLGQGPEFLTYFQNEAQLEKSRLLSDRFSAERPKGSFSTLEIQRTEQGDSAMYLCASSLAGQGSNQPQHFGDGTRLSIL.

This clonotype was seen ten or more times. The V call is TRBV7-9, the J call TRBJ1-5; D is unresolved. Germline CDR1 SEHNR, CDR2 FQNEAQ (reference sequence). Trimming removed 4 bases from V and 2 bases from J, with 21 bases in between. The CDR3 covers 18 residues. CDR3 sequence: CASSYDTVAGFGNQPQHF. As DNA, the CDR3 is TGTGCCAGCAGCTATGATACCGTCGCGGGGTTCGGCAATCAGCCCCAGCATTTT.

This clonotype occurred a few times. The chain links TRBV21-1 to TRBJ2-3; TRBD1 reflects the table's D call only, with no check against the DNA. TRBV21-1 has pseudogene status. This CDR3 spans 12 amino acids. The CDR3 DNA reads as TGTCTGAGGGGAAAGTTCACAGATACGCAGTATTTT. Protein product: CLRGKFTDTQYF.